Presented here are 29 T cell receptor beta chains from one specimen sequenced in a study of T cells in women clearing cervical HPV infection. Only in-frame clones appear in the TCRdb table, and some are missing; sequencing was by immunoSEQ multiplex PCR. Its listing shows 31,000 or so clones. Sample: blood buffy coat. The receptors derive from a woman aged 18 to 75 with a cervical HPV16 infection that either progressed to CIN3+ or cleared (not recorded which).

With regard to this clone: The read falls 3 residues short of the CDR3 end, and the missing part is taken from the germline J gene. The J gene is TRBJ2-1, the V gene TRBV5-1; 10 bases match TRBD2. After removal of 4 bases from V and 2 bases from J, the junction contained 3 bases not matched to a gene. Germline CDR1 is SGHRS and CDR2 is YFSETQ. This CDR3 contains 15 residues. CDR3 in amino acids: CASSVAGGTYNEQFF. CDR3 DNA (partial): TGCGCCAGCAGCGTAGCGGGGGGCACCTACAATGAG.

A remark on this clone: From the germline J gene comes the end of the CDR3, since the read stops 3 residues before it. The rearrangement links TRBV18 to TRBJ1-4, with 8 bases fitting TRBD1. The CDR3 is 15 residues long. After removal of 0 bases from V and 8 bases from J, the junction contained 5 bases not matched to a gene. Germline values: CDR1 KGHSH, CDR2 LQKENI. CDR3 bases read: TGTGCCAGCTCACCACCGAACAGGGGGGGGGAAAAA. Residues: CASSPPNRGGEK. The CDR3 in its entirety is CASSPPNRGGEKLFF.

Remarks on this clone: Sequencing ends 3 residues short of the CDR3 end; the germline J gene provides the rest. This chain joins TRBV5-6 and TRBJ2-2; 7 bases are a match to TRBD2. Per the germline V gene, CDR1 is SGHDT and CDR2 is YYEEEE. V was pared by 7 bases and J by 1 base, with 7 bases of the junction left unmatched. The length of the CDR3 is 15 residues. The CDR3 DNA, read in part, is TGTGCCAGCGTCAACCAGCGGGAGAACACCGGGGAG. Protein sequence: CASVNQRENTGE. The full CDR3 reads CASVNQRENTGELFF.

Turning to this clone: The observed sequence ends 3 residues before the CDR3 terminus, with the missing tail filled in from the germline J gene. V is TRBV6-1 and J is TRBJ1-5; D is uncertain. CDR1 is MNHNS, CDR2 SASEGT, per germline. V dropped 3 bases and J dropped 4 bases, with 10 bases sitting between them. The CDR3 is made up of 14 amino acids. The DNA read from the CDR3 is TGTGCCAGCAGTGAGAAGGGTGAGAATCAGCCC. This translates into CASSEKGENQP. The CDR3 in its entirety is CASSEKGENQPQHF.

In regard to this clone: The read comes to an end 3 residues before the CDR3 does, leaving the germline J gene to fill in the end. The rearrangement joins TRBV20-1 to TRBJ1-2, with TRBD1 matching over 7 bases. Germline V lookup: CDR1 DFQATT, CDR2 SNEGSKA (reference sequence). The V and J ends lost 1 base and 3 bases, in that order; junction bases with no gene match: 5. CDR3 length: 14 amino acids. CDR3 loop: CSARGAGGYYGYTF. The CDR3 DNA, read in part, is TGCAGTGCTAGAGGGGCAGGGGGTTACTATGGC.

Concerning this clone: The read stops 3 residues short of the end of the CDR3; the missing end is completed from the germline J gene. The chain combines TRBV5-4 with TRBJ2-2; 7 nucleotides line up with TRBD1. Per germline, CDR1 SGHNT and CDR2 YYREEE (reference sequence). The CDR3 loop spans 15 amino acids. The trim removed 5 bases at V and 2 bases at J, leaving 6 bases unmatched. CDR3: CASSRQGVNTGELFF. Incomplete CDR3 DNA: TGTGCCAGCAGTAGACAGGGTGTCAACACCGGGGAG. The variable domain in full, with the rest retrieved from reference TRBV5-4 and TRBJ2-2, is ETGVTQSPTHLIKTRGQQVTLRCSSQSGHNTVSWYQQALGQGPQFIFQYYREEENGRGNFPPRFSGLQFPNYSSELNVNALELDDSALYLCASSRQGVNTGELFFGEGSRLTVL.

Concerning this clone: The CDR3 end falls 3 residues outside the read, so it is completed with the germline J gene. This chain links TRBV7-9 with TRBJ1-5, with D uncertain. CDR1 is SEHNR and CDR2 is FQNEAQ in the germline V gene (reference sequence). The V gene lost 1 base and the J gene lost 4 bases, with 11 bases spanning the gap. The CDR3 extends over 15 amino acids. The covered CDR3 bases are TGTGCCAGCAGCTTAGGCCCGGGTTTTAATCAGCCC. Its translation is CASSLGPGFNQP. The entire CDR3 protein reads CASSLGPGFNQPQHF.

To note about this clone: The missing CDR3 end, 3 residues past where the read stops, is filled in from the germline J gene. The chain links TRBV19 to TRBJ1-1; D possibly corresponds to TRBD1 (6 bases). Germline CDR1 reads LNHDA; CDR2 reads SQIVND (reference sequence). V was cut by 8 bases and J by 1 base, with 20 bases left in between. The length of the CDR3 is 16 residues. CDR3 sequence: CASHATGRMGNTEAFF. The CDR3 bases that were read are TGTGCCAGTCATGCTACAGGGAGGATGGGGAACACTGAA.

As to this clone: Read coverage stops 3 residues before the CDR3 terminus; the germline J gene supplies the remainder. The V and J genes are TRBV19 and TRBJ1-5, with D perhaps TRBD1 (6 bases). In germline, CDR1 is LNHDA, CDR2 SQIVND (reference sequence). Trimming removed 8 bases from V and 0 bases from J, with 20 bases in between. This CDR3 has 17 amino acids. The part of the CDR3 DNA that was read is TGTGCCAGTTCCCGCGGACAGACCCAAAATAGCAATCAGCCC. This gives the protein CASSRGQTQNSNQP. The CDR3, in full, reads CASSRGQTQNSNQPQHF.

About this clone: The missing CDR3 end, 3 residues past where the read stops, is filled in from the germline J gene. This chain links TRBV7-6 with TRBJ2-3, with 10 bases fitting TRBD1. J gave up 4 bases and V 5 bases, and 9 bases lay outside the gene matches. Germline V CDR1 and CDR2: SGHVS, FNYEAQ. The CDR3 is made up of 16 amino acids. The DNA read from the CDR3 is TGTGCCAGCAGCCTTAGGGTCGGGACAGGGGCAGATACG. Translated, it gives CASSLRVGTGADT. The full-length CDR3 reads as CASSLRVGTGADTQYF.

As regards this clone: The CDR3 end is not reached by the read, which stops 3 residues before it; the germline J gene fills it in. The chain recombines TRBV28 with TRBJ2-5; 8 bases line up with TRBD2. This CDR3 region has 17 residues. The V gene's germline CDR1 is MDHEN and CDR2 SYDVKM. J gave up 0 bases and V 3 bases, and 9 bases lay outside the gene matches. The DNA read from the CDR3 is TGTGCCAGCAGTTTGTCCTACCGCGGGAGGAACCAAGAGACC. Translating gives CASSLSYRGRNQET. The complete CDR3 reads CASSLSYRGRNQETQYF. Full variable domain (missing parts from reference TRBV28 and TRBJ2-5): DVKVTQSSRYLVKRTGEKVFLECVQDMDHENMFWYRQDPGLGLRLIYFSYDVKMKEKGDIPEGYSVSREKKERFSLILESASTNQTSMYLCASSLSYRGRNQETQYFGPGTRLLVL.

Comments on this clone: With the read ending 3 residues before the CDR3 end, the germline J gene is used to fill in that end. The rearrangement joins TRBV11-2 to TRBJ2-7; D is perhaps TRBD2 (6 bases). The CDR3 totals 15 residues. CDR1 SGHAT and CDR2 FQNNGV come from the germline V gene. V was shortened by 1 base and J by 1 base, with 11 bases between the two germline ends. CDR3 bases read: TGTGCCAGCAGCTTAGGGGCGGGGCCGTCCTACGAG. This encodes CASSLGAGPSYE. The whole CDR3 reads CASSLGAGPSYEQYF. Full variable domain (missing parts from reference TRBV11-2 and TRBJ2-7): EAGVAQSPRYKIIEKRQSVAFWCNPISGHATLYWYQQILGQGPKLLIQFQNNGVVDDSQLPKDRFSAERLKGVDSTLKIQPAKLEDSAVYLCASSLGAGPSYEQYFGPGTRLTVT.

The CDR3 reads CASSYVGGTQETQYF. CDR3 bases read: TGTGCCAGCAGCTACGTGGGGGGGACCCAAGAGACC. J is TRBJ2-5 and V is TRBV11-2; 7 nucleotides match TRBD2. The CDR3 extends 3 residues past the end of the read, so its final part is completed from the germline J gene. There are 15 residues in the CDR3. Unmatched junction bases numbered 6, after V lost 4 bases and J lost 1 base. Germline CDR1 and CDR2: SGHAT and FQNNGV.

Comments on this clone: The read ends 3 residues before the CDR3 terminus; that terminus is restored from the germline J gene. The rearrangement joins TRBV11-2 to TRBJ2-1; the match to TRBD2 covers 7 bases. The CDR3 contains 15 residues. The V segment lost 2 bases and the J segment 8 bases; nucleotides outside the gene matches: 9. CDR1 and CDR2 from the germline V gene are SGHAT and FQNNGV. CDR3: CASSLLPGGGYEQFF. Partial CDR3 DNA: TGTGCCAGCAGCTTATTGCCGGGGGGAGGTTATGAG.

About this clone: The missing CDR3 end, 3 residues past where the read stops, is filled in from the germline J gene. V and J are TRBV20-1 and TRBJ2-5, with TRBD2 identical over 10 bases. Trimming cost V 5 bases and J 1 base; bases outside gene matches: 4. CDR3 length: 14 amino acids. Per germline, CDR1 DFQATT and CDR2 SNEGSKA (reference sequence). The CDR3 DNA, read in part, is TGCAGTGCTCGACAGCGGGGGGGCCAAGAGACC. Translating it yields CSARQRGGQET. The full CDR3 is CSARQRGGQETQYF.

For this clone: The read terminates 3 residues ahead of where the CDR3 ends, so the germline J gene completes it. The rearrangement uses TRBV2 and TRBJ1-1; possibly TRBD1 for D (6 bases). Germline-derived CDR1 and CDR2 are SNHLY and FYNNEI. The CDR3 is 15 residues long. V was trimmed by 4 bases and J by 3 bases, leaving 15 bases between them. The CDR3 protein is CASSGSQGGDTEAFF. Incomplete CDR3 DNA: TGTGCCAGCAGTGGGAGCCAAGGGGGTGACACTGAA.

Remarks on this clone: The sequence runs out 3 residues before the end of the CDR3; the remainder is reconstructed from the germline J gene. The chain couples TRBV28 to TRBJ2-2, with 8 bases that match TRBD1. V shed 6 bases, J shed 6 bases, and the junction held 6 bases outside the gene matches. Germline V gene data show CDR1 as MDHEN and CDR2 as SYDVKM. The CDR3 has 14 residues. The CDR3 loop is CASSPGQDAGELFF. Incomplete CDR3 DNA: TGTGCCAGCAGCCCGGGACAGGACGCCGGGGAG.

As for this clone: The sequence runs out 3 residues before the end of the CDR3; the remainder is reconstructed from the germline J gene. This chain connects TRBV5-1 to TRBJ1-1, with a possible D match to TRBD1 (6 bases). V lost 2 bases and J 5 bases, leaving 10 bases between the germline ends. This CDR3 contains 13 residues. The germline V gene has CDR1 SGHRS and CDR2 YFSETQ. CDR3 protein: CASSFQGNTEAFF. Partial CDR3 DNA: TGCGCCAGCAGCTTCCAGGGGAATACTGAA.

In regard to this clone: The read stops 3 residues short of the end of the CDR3; the missing end is completed from the germline J gene. This rearrangement joins TRBV27 to TRBJ2-3, with TRBD2 identical over 9 bases. This CDR3 has 15 amino acids. Germline CDR1 MNHEY, CDR2 SMNVEV (reference sequence). J was trimmed by 4 bases and V by 2 bases; bases with no gene match: 4. The part of the CDR3 DNA that was read is TGTGCCAGCAGTTTAATAGCGGGAGTGTCAGATACG. Amino acids: CASSLIAGVSDT. In full, the CDR3 reads CASSLIAGVSDTQYF.

Regarding this clone: The DNA ends 3 residues before the CDR3 does, and the rest of the CDR3 is filled in from the germline J gene. The J gene is TRBJ2-7, the V gene TRBV6-9; D is possibly TRBD2 (6 bases). This CDR3 is 15 amino acids long. Trimming took off 7 bases at V and 2 bases at J, with 18 bases between the two ends. Germline loops: CDR1 MNHGY, CDR2 SVAAGI. The CDR3 here is CASINSPGLAYEQYF. The DNA read from the CDR3 is TGTGCCAGCATAAATTCCCCGGGACTCGCCTACGAG.

About this clone: The sequence runs out 3 residues before the end of the CDR3; the remainder is reconstructed from the germline J gene. This chain joins TRBV7-2 and TRBJ2-3; D is unresolved. Trimming cost V 6 bases and J 0 bases, with 10 bases left between them. CDR1 is SGHTA, CDR2 FQGNSA, per germline. The CDR3 runs to 14 residues. Incomplete CDR3 DNA: TGTGCCAGCAGAAGTATAGCTAGCACAGATACG. Its translation is CASRSIASTDT. The full CDR3 sequence reads CASRSIASTDTQYF.

Worth noting for this clone: The observed sequence ends 3 residues before the CDR3 terminus, with the missing tail filled in from the germline J gene. The V gene is TRBV6-2 or TRBV6-3, the J gene TRBJ2-5; no clear D gene. The CDR3 extends over 13 amino acids. The V end was cut by 2 bases, the J end by 7 bases, with 11 bases between. CDR1 and CDR2 (germline): MNHEY, SVGEGT. CDR3 bases read: TGTGCCAGCAGTTACGACGGGTTTAGGACC. This sequence encodes CASSYDGFRT. The complete CDR3 protein is CASSYDGFRTQYF.

As for this clone: The read finishes 3 residues shy of the CDR3 end, and the germline J gene is used to complete it. V and J are TRBV19 and TRBJ2-2, with D tentatively TRBD1 (5 bases). CDR3 length equals 15 residues. V lost 4 bases and J 1 base, leaving 10 bases between the germline ends. Germline values: CDR1 LNHDA, CDR2 SQIVND (reference sequence). This CDR3 reads CASSNQGQNTGELFF. The sequenced CDR3 bases are TGTGCCAGTAGTAACCAAGGACAGAACACCGGGGAG.

Worth noting for this clone: The DNA ends 3 residues before the CDR3 does, and the rest of the CDR3 is filled in from the germline J gene. The V call is TRBV2, the J call TRBJ1-4; TRBD1 matches 7 bases. This CDR3 comprises 12 residues. V shed 10 bases, J shed 7 bases, and the junction held 6 bases outside the gene matches. Germline values: CDR1 SNHLY, CDR2 FYNNEI. CDR3 DNA, as far as it was read: TGTGCCACCAGACAGGGAACTGAAAAA. This sequence encodes CATRQGTEK. The whole CDR3 sequence is CATRQGTEKLFF.

As for this clone: The CDR3 is cut off 3 residues early in the read; its end comes from the germline J gene. This rearrangement joins TRBV28 to TRBJ1-1, with D perhaps TRBD1 (5 bases). This CDR3 has 14 amino acids. From germline, CDR1 is MDHEN and CDR2 SYDVKM. The germline V and J ends were trimmed by 3 bases and 4 bases, with 12 bases remaining between them. The covered CDR3 bases are TGTGCCAGCAGTTTCGGGGGGGGGTTCACTGAA. It specifies CASSFGGGFTE. The CDR3 reads in full as CASSFGGGFTEAFF. Full variable domain (rest looked up from reference TRBV28 and TRBJ1-1): DVKVTQSSRYLVKRTGEKVFLECVQDMDHENMFWYRQDPGLGLRLIYFSYDVKMKEKGDIPEGYSVSREKKERFSLILESASTNQTSMYLCASSFGGGFTEAFFGQGTRLTVV.

Regarding this clone: Read coverage stops 3 residues before the CDR3 terminus; the germline J gene supplies the remainder. This sequence joins TRBV29-1 and TRBJ1-5; TRBD1 matches at 7 bases. The V gene end was trimmed by 6 bases and the J gene end by 4 bases; junction bases not matched to a gene: 9. Germline assignment: CDR1 SQVTM and CDR2 ANQGSEA. The CDR3 sequence is 14 residues long. The sequenced part of the CDR3 DNA is TGCAGCGTCTCACAGGGGATGGGGAATCAGCCC. This encodes CSVSQGMGNQP. The complete CDR3 sequence is CSVSQGMGNQPQHF.

Details on this clone: The observed sequence ends 3 residues before the CDR3 terminus, with the missing tail filled in from the germline J gene. The same CDR3 also results from other DNA sequences found in this sample. The chain is built from TRBV7-9 and TRBJ1-6; maybe TRBD1 (6 bases). Germline lookup yields CDR1 SEHNR and CDR2 FQNEAQ (reference sequence). Between the trimmed V and J ends, which lost 2 bases and 9 bases, there was a span of 11 bases. The CDR3 length is 14 residues. The part of the CDR3 DNA that was read is TGTGCCAGCAGCTTATTACAGGGAGGTTCACCC. Translated: CASSLLQGGSP. The whole CDR3 sequence is CASSLLQGGSPLHF. Using reference TRBV7-9 and TRBJ1-6 for the parts outside the CDR3, the full variable domain is DTGVSQNPRHKITKRGQNVTFRCDPISEHNRLYWYRQTLGQGPEFLTYFQNEAQLEKSRLLSDRFSAERPKGSFSTLEIQRTEQGDSAMYLCASSLLQGGSPLHFGNGTRLTVT.

About this clone itself: The read finishes 3 residues shy of the CDR3 end, and the germline J gene is used to complete it. The chain is built from TRBV5-6 and TRBJ2-3, with D perhaps TRBD1 (5 bases). Germline-derived CDR1 and CDR2 are SGHDT and YYEEEE. This CDR3 comprises 15 residues. V was clipped by 7 bases and J by 0 bases, with 15 bases between them. The CDR3 region is CASLGAETSTDTQYF. The CDR3 bases that were read are TGTGCCAGCCTAGGGGCAGAAACTAGCACAGATACG.

For this clone: The sequence runs out 3 residues before the end of the CDR3; the remainder is reconstructed from the germline J gene. This chain connects TRBV27 to TRBJ1-1; 7 bases fit TRBD1. V dropped 7 bases and J dropped 5; count of bases not matched to a gene: 13. Germline V gene lookup returns CDR1 MNHEY and CDR2 SMNVEV (reference sequence). The CDR3 extends over 15 amino acids. The part of the CDR3 DNA that was read is TGTGCCAGCATGGGGGCAGGGGGACGGGGAACTGAA. Translated: CASMGAGGRGTE. The whole CDR3 sequence is CASMGAGGRGTEAFF.